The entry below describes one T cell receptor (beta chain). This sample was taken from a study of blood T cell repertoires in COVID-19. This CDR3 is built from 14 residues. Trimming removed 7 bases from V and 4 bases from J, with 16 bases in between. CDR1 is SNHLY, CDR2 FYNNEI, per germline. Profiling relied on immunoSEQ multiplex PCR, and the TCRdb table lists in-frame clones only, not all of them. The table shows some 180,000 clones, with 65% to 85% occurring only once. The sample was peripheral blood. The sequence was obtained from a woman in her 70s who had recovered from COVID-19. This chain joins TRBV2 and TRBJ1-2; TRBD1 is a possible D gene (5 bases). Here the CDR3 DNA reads TGTGCCAGCACCCAAGGGGCTTCCACCTATGGCTACACCTTC. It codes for CASTQGASTYGYTF.